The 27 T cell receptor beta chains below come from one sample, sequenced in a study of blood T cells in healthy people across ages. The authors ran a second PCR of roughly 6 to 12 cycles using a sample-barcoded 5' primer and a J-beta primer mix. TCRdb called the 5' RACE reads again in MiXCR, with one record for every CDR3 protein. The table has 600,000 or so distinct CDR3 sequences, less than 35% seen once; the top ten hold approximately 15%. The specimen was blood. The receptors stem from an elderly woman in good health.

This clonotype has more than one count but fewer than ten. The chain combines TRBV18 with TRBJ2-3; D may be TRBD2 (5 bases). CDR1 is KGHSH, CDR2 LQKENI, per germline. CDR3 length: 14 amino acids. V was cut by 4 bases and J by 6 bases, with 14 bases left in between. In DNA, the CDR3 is TGTGCCAGCTCACTCGACATTACGGGGGATACGCAGTATTTT. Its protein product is CASSLDITGDTQYF.

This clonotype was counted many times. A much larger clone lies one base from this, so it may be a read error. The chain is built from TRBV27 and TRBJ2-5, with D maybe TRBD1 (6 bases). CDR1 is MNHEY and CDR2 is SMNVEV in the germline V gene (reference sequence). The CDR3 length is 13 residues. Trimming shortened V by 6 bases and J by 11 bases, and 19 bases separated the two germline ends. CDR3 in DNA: TGTGCCAGCAGCTTACAGGGTGGGAATGAGCAGTACTTC. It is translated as CASSLQGGNEQYF.

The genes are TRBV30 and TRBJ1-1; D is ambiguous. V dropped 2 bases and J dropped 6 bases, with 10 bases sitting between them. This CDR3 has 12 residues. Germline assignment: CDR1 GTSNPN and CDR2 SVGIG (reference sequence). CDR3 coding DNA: TGTGCCTGGAGTCCGAGGGCTGCTGAAGCTTTCTTT. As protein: CAWSPRAAEAFF.

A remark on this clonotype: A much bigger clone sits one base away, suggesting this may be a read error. Here the CDR3 reads CASSTVTGRNERFF. DNA of the CDR3: TGTGCCAGCAGCACAGTGACAGGGAGGAATGAGCGGTTCTTC. The V call is TRBV6-1, the J call TRBJ2-1; D is possibly TRBD1 (7 bases). CDR1 is MNHNS, CDR2 SASEGT, per germline. The CDR3 consists of 14 residues.

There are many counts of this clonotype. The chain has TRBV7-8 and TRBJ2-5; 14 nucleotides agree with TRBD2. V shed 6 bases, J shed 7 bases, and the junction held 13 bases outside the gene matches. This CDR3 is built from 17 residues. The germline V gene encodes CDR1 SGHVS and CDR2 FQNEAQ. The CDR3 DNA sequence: TGTGCCAGCAGGCACCAGGGGGGACTAGCGGGGGAGCGGACCCAGTACTTC. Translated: CASRHQGGLAGERTQYF.

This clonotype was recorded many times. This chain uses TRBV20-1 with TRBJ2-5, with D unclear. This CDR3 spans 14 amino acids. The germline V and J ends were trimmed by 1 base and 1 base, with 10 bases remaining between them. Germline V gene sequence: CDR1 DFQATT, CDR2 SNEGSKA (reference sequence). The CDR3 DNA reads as TGCAGTGCTAGAGTTGGAGACACCCAAGAGACCCAGTACTTC. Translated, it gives CSARVGDTQETQYF.

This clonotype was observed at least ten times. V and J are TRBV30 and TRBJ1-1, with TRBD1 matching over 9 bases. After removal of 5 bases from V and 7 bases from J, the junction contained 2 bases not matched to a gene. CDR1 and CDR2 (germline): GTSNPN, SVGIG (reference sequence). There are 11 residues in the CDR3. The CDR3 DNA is TGTGCCTGGTTGGACAGGGGTGAAGCTTTCTTT. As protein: CAWLDRGEAFF. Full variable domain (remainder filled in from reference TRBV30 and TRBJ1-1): SQTIHQWPATLVQPVGSPLSLECTVEGTSNPNLYWYRQAAGRGLQLLFYSVGIGQISSEVPQNLSASRPQDRQFILSSKKLLLSDSGFYLCAWLDRGEAFFGQGTRLTVV.

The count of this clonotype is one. CDR3 sequence (DNA): TGCGCCAGCAGCTTGTTTGGGATAACTCTTGGAAACACCATATATTTT. Its translation is CASSLFGITLGNTIYF. This rearrangement joins TRBV5-1 to TRBJ1-3; D unresolved. Germline CDR1 and CDR2: SGHRS and YFSETQ. The CDR3 contains 16 residues. V lost 1 base to trimming and J lost 3 bases, with 14 bases between them.

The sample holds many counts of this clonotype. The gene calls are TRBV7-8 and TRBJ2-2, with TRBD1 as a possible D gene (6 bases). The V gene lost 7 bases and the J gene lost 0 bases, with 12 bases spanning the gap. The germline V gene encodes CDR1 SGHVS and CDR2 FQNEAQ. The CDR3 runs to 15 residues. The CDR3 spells CASMLQGANTGELFF. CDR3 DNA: TGTGCCAGCATGCTACAGGGAGCGAACACCGGGGAGCTGTTTTTT.

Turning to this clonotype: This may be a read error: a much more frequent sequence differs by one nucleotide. The CDR3 bases are TGCAGGGCTAGGTCGGGCGGGGGGGCCGATACAGATACGCAGTATTTT. It encodes CRARSGGGADTDTQYF. The chain carries TRBV20-1 and TRBJ2-3; 9 nucleotides match TRBD2. The CDR3 totals 16 residues. CDR1 is DFQATT, CDR2 SNEGSKA, per germline (reference sequence).

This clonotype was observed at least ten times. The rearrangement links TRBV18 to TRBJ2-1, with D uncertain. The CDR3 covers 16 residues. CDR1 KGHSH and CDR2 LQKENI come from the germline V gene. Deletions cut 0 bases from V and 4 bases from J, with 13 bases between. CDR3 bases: TGTGCCAGCTCACCACCGGGTAAAGGATCTTACAATGAGCAGTTCTTC. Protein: CASSPPGKGSYNEQFF.

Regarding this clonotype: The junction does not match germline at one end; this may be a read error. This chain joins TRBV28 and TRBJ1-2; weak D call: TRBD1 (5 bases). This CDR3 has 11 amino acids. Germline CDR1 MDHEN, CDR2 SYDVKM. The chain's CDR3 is CASNPGYGHTF. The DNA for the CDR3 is TGTGCCAGCAATCCAGGGTATGGCCACACCTTC.

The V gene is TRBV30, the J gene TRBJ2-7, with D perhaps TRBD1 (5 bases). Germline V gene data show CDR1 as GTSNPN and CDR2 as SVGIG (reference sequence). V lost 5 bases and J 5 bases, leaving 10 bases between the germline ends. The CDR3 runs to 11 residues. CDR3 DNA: TGTGCCTGGGCTGGACAAAACGAGCAGTACTTC. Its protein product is CAWAGQNEQYF.

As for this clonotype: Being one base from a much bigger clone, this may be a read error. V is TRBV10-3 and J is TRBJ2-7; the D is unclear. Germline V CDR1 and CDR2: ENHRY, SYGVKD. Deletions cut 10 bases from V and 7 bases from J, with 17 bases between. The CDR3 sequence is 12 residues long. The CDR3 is CASTQEHNEQYF. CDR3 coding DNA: TGTGCCAGTACCCAGGAGCACAATGAGCAGTACTTC.

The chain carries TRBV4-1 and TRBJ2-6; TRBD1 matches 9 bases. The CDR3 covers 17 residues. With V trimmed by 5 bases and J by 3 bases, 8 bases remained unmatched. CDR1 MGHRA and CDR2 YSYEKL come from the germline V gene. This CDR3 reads CASSSGNRGHGANVLTF. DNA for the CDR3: TGCGCCAGCAGCTCAGGGAACAGGGGGCATGGGGCCAACGTCCTGACTTTC.

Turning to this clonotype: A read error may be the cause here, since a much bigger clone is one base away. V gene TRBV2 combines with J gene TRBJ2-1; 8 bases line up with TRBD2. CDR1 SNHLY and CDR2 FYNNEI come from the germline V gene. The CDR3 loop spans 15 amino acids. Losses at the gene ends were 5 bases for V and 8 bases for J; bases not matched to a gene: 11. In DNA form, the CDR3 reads TGTGCCAGCAGTAAGTCGCGAGCGGGAGACGATGAGCAGTTCTTC. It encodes CASSKSRAGDDEQFF.

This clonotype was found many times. The CDR3 loop reads CASSLAGLEAFF. DNA for the CDR3: TGCGCCAGCAGCTTAGCCGGGCTGGAAGCTTTCTTT. The chain employs TRBV5-1 and TRBJ1-1; no definite D call. Germline CDR1 is SGHRS and CDR2 is YFSETQ. The V end was cut by 2 bases, the J end by 8 bases, with 10 bases between. This CDR3 is 12 amino acids long. The whole variable domain, filled in from reference TRBV5-1 and TRBJ1-1, reads KAGVTQTPRYLIKTRGQQVTLSCSPISGHRSVSWYQQTPGQGLQFLFEYFSETQRNKGNFPGRFSGRQFSNSRSEMNVSTLELGDSALYLCASSLAGLEAFFGQGTRLTVV.

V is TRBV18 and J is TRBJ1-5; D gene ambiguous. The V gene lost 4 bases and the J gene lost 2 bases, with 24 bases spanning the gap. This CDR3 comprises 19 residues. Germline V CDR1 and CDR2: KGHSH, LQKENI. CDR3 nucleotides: TGTGCCAGCTCACTCCGGGCACCGGGCCTCGGGGTTGGCAATCAGCCCCAGCATTTT. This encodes CASSLRAPGLGVGNQPQHF.

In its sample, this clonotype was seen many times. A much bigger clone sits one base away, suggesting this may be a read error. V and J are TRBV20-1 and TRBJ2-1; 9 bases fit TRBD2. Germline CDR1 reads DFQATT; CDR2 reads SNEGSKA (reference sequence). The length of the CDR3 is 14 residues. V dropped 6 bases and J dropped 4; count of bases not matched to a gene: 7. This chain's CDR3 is CSADCGGAYNEQFF. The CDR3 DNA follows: TGCAGTGCAGATTGCGGGGGGGCTTACAATGAGCAGTTCTTC.

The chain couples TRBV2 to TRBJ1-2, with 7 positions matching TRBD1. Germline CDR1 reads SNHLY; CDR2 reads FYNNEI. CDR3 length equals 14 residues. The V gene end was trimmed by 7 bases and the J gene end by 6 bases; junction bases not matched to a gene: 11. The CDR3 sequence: CASTLTLTGNGYTF. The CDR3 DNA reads TGTGCCAGCACCCTCACTTTGACAGGGAATGGCTACACCTTC.

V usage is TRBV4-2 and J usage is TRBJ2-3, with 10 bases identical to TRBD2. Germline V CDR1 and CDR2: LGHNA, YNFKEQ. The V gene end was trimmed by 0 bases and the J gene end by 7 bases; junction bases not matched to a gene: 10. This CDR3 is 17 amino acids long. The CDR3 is CASSQDRSSGSVYTQYF. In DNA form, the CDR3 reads TGTGCCAGCAGCCAAGATCGGTCTAGCGGGAGTGTATATACGCAGTATTTT.

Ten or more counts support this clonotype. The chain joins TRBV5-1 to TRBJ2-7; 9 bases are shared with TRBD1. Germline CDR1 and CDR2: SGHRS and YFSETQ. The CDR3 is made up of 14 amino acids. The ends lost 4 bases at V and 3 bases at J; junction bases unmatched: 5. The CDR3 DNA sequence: TGCGCCAGCAGCCCCGGGACAGGGTTCTACGAGCAGTACTTC. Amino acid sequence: CASSPGTGFYEQYF.

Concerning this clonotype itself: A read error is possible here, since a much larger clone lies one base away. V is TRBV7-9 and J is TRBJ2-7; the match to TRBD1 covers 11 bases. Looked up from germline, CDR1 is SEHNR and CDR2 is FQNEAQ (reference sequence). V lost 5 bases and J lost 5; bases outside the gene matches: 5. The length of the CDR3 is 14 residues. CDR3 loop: CASSPWDRGDEQYF. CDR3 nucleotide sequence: TGTGCCAGCAGCCCTTGGGACAGGGGGGACGAGCAGTACTTC. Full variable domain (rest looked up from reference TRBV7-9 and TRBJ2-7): DTGVSQNPRHKITKRGQNVTFRCDPISEHNRLYWYRQTLGQGPEFLTYFQNEAQLEKSRLLSDRFSAERPKGSFSTLEIQRTEQGDSAMYLCASSPWDRGDEQYFGPGTRLTVT.

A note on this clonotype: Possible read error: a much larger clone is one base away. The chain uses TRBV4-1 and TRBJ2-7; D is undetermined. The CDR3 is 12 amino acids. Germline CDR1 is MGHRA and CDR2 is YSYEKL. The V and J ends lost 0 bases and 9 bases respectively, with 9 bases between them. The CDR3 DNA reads TGCGCCAGCAGCCAAGACGCCTCCGGGCAGTACTTC. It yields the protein CASSQDASGQYF.

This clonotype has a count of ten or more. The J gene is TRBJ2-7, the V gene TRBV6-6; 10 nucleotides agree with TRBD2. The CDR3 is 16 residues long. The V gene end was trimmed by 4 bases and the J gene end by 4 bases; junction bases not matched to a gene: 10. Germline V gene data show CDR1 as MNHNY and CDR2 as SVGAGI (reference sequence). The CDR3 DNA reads TGTGCCAGCAGTTGGCCTTTAGCGGGGGGCGGGTACGAGCAGTACTTC. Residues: CASSWPLAGGGYEQYF.

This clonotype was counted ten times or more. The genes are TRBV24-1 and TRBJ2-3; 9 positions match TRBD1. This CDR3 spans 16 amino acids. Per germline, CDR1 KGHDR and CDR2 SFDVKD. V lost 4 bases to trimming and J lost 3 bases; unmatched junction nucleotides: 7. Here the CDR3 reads CATSEPVGQGTDTQYF. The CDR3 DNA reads TGTGCCACCAGTGAGCCTGTTGGACAGGGGACAGATACGCAGTATTTT.

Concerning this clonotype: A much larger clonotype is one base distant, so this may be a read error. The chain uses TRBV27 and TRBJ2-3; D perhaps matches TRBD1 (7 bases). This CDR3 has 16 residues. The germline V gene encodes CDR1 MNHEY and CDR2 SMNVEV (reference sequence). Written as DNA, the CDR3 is TGTGCCTGCAGTTTATGGGCGGGGACAGCAACAGATACGCAGTATTTT. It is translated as CACSLWAGTATDTQYF.